This T cell receptor (beta chain) was obtained from a study of blood T cell repertoires in COVID-19 (dated by TCRdb to the early 2020s). Background for the entire study: Samples from collaborators originated in the United States, Italy and Spain and spanned both the acute and convalescent phases of COVID-19. Where available, HLA class I and class II types were obtained from metadata supplied by the sample provider rather than from assay-based typing. The repertoires were released in a freely available public database meant as a resource for research on the immune response to SARS-CoV-2. The material from the prospective study consisted of cDNA or gDNA derived from T cells, B-cell-depleted T cells, or PBMCs. A de-identified subject ID, COVID-19 status, age in years and sex were almost always included in the sample metadata. The samples were drawn from two sources: the first 160 participants of the ongoing ImmuneRACE study, and 1,200 or so subjects contributed by 6 global collaborators. The dataset comprised deeply sampled blood TCRbeta repertoires from subjects exposed to, actively infected with, or recovered from COVID-19. The investigation overall reported the following: The quantity of clinical and demographic metadata differed by source and by participant and was supplied without curation.

Whole blood was collected in K2EDTA tubes by collaborating institutions according to the institutions' own protocols. For TCRbeta analysis, collaborators shipped samples in one of three forms: frozen whole blood, isolated PBMCs, or DNA extracted from either of those sample types. Worth noting for this clone: Its target antigen remains unknown. One base away there is no much larger clone; base qualities are not given.

The immunoSEQ Assay, a bias-controlled multiplex PCR, was used to amplify TCRbeta CDR3 regions from genomic DNA. In the original analysis: Nucleated cell counts per sample were estimated from amplification of reference gene primers within the assay. To quantify the absolute abundance of each unique TCRbeta CDR3 rearrangement, sequence reads were collapsed and filtered. For each sample, productive Simpson clonality was calculated as the square root of Simpson's diversity index over productive rearrangements. TCRdb re-hosts the immuneACCESS table, in-frame sequences only. Its copies lack some clones; in the studies checked, an unresolved V gene accounts for under half of them, and the cause for the rest is not known. V and J calls and clone size are given by that table; D and trimming were obtained from the DNA. Here the sample has roughly 100,000 clones; roughly 90% occur a single time. Approximately 3.4% of the sample lies in the top ten.

The CDR3, from cysteine to phenylalanine, totals 16 residues. Only CDR3 DNA is held: 48 bases, read in frame from base 1. Trimmed from V: 3 bases; trimmed from J: 5 bases; junction bases lacking a gene match: 7. The germline V gene yields KGHDR for CDR1 and SFDVKD for CDR2. The receptor chain draws on TRBV24-1 and TRBJ2-1, with 9 bases matching TRBD1. This receptor was taken from a woman aged 55-70 years with acute or convalescent COVID-19. The sequenced sample was peripheral blood. The nucleotide sequence reads TGTGCCACCAGTGATCGGAATACAGGGGGCAACAATGAGCAGTTCTTC. Its protein reads: CATSDRNTGGNNEQFF.